This TCR beta chain originates from a study of a mutant IDH1 vaccine in newly diagnosed glioma listed by TCRdb under 2021. General notes on the study: Of the roughly 30 treated patients, 62.5% were male and 37.5% were female, and a mean age of about 37 years was recorded. Longitudinal TCRB deep sequencing was performed for around 23 treated patients wherever samples were available for exploratory analyses. Prior to enrollment, standard therapy consisting of radiotherapy alone, temozolomide alone, or radiochemotherapy with temozolomide had been administered to patients, with the combination being received by most patients. Peripheral blood was drawn at six visits: V03 (baseline), V05, V07, V10, V12 and V13. What the study reported, not specific to this receptor: Pseudoprogression seemed to be unrelated to changes in the top peripheral T cell clonotypes found by TCRB sequencing. Availability determined which PBMC samples were chosen for TCRB deep sequencing. The authors noted that analyses of patient blood samples could not be reproduced because of sample limitations. Vaccine-induced immune responses across multiple MHC alleles were detected in 93.3% of patients.

The time point label, read with the paper, signifies: baseline, week 1 (first vaccination visit). Explained via the paper, the treatment or condition label denotes: pre-vaccination baseline after standard-of-care therapy. Donors had newly diagnosed WHO grade 3 or 4 IDH1-mutant astrocytomas with loss of nuclear ATRX. The samples were drawn from NOA16, a multicentre, single-arm, open-label phase I trial in Germany that tested a mutant IDH1 peptide vaccine in humans for the first time. For immunogenicity testing, the blood drawn at visit V03 was used as the baseline sample. Genomic DNA for TCRB sequencing was extracted from EDTA blood using the DNeasy Blood and Tissue Kit. As for this clone: Its antigen remains undetermined. Base qualities were left out, and no much larger clone turns up one base away.

CDR3 length: 15 amino acids, cysteine to phenylalanine. Just CDR3 DNA is preserved here, 45 bases in frame from base 1. The junction carries 9 bases between V and J, which are trimmed by 2 bases and 0 bases respectively. The germline V gene provides CDR1 SGHRS and CDR2 YFSETQ. Library method: the immunoSEQ multiplex PCR assay. Rearranged TCR beta chain sequences were amplified using the hsTCRB Kit according to the manufacturer's protocol. An Illumina MiSeq was used to sequence the TCRB libraries. Per the source publication's procedure: The proprietary platform of the kit vendor was used for demultiplexing, trimming and gene mapping. TCRdb's version of the immuneACCESS table is confined to in-frame rearrangements and falls short of the full clone set. An unresolved V gene accounts for under half of the shortfall where checked; the remainder is of unknown origin. V, J and clone size are those of that table, while D and trimming were read from the DNA. The sample table lists about 88,000 clones, around 80% of them with a count of one. Roughly 5% of the sample rests with the top ten.

This clonotype originated in a man aged 35-49 years with glioma. Some clones in this sample may be carry-over from other donors' samples. Recombination linked TRBV5-1 to TRBJ1-3, with the D gene call left open. Source: PBMCs, taken from a glioma patient treated with radiotherapy, temozolomide or both. The CDR3 reads as follows: CASSFVTGSGNTIYF. The sequenced DNA is TGCGCCAGCAGCTTCGTGACGGGCTCTGGAAACACCATATATTTT. Beyond the CDR3, the reference TRBV5-1 and TRBJ1-3 genes provide the residues; the full variable domain reads: KAGVTQTPRYLIKTRGQQVTLSCSPISGHRSVSWYQQTPGQGLQFLFEYFSETQRNKGNFPGRFSGRQFSNSRSEMNVSTLELGDSALYLCASSFVTGSGNTIYFGEGSWLTVV.